This T cell receptor beta chain comes out of a study of blood T cell repertoires in COVID-19. The overall study: PBMCs, B-cell-depleted T cells, or T cells provided the cDNA or gDNA that made up the material.

The table came from immunoSEQ multiplex PCR; TCRdb's copy has only in-frame clones and leaves some out. The table includes around 230,000 clones, 65% to 85% detected once. Trimming removed 5 bases from V and 2 bases from J; junction bases left unmatched: 18. Germline CDR1 and CDR2: SEHNR and FQNEAQ (reference sequence). The CDR3 loop spans 18 amino acids. The sequence came from a middle-aged man with acute or convalescent COVID-19. The genes are TRBV7-9 and TRBJ2-7, with 7 positions matching TRBD1. Sample: peripheral blood. The CDR3 loop reads CASSGKTGETKTPYEQYF. CDR3 sequence (DNA): TGTGCCAGCAGCGGCAAAACAGGGGAAACCAAAACCCCCTACGAGCAGTACTTC.